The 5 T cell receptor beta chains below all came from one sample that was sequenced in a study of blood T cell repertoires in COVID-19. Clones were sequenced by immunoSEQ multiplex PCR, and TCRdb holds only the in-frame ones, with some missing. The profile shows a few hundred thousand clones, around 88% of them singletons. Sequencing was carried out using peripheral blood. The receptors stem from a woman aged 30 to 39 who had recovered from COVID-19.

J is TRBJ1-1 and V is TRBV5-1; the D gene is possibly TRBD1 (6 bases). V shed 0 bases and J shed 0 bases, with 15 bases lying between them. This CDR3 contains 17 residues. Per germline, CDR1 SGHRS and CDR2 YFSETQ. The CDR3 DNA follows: TGCGCCAGCAGCTTGGTGGGTCAGGGGATCCTGAACACTGAAGCTTTCTTT. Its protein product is CASSLVGQGILNTEAFF.

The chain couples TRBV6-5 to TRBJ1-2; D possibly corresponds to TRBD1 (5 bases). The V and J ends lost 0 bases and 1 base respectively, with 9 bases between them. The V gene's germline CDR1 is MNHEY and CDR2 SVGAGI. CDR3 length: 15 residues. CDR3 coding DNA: TGTGCCAGCAGTTACTCCCTGGACATTAACTATGGCTACACCTTC. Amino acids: CASSYSLDINYGYTF.

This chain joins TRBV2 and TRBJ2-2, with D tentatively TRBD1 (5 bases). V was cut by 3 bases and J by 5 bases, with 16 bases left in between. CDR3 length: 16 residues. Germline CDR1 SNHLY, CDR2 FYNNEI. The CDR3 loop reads CASSDSGFRSTGELFF. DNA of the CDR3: TGTGCCAGCAGTGACTCAGGGTTTAGGTCAACCGGGGAGCTGTTTTTT.

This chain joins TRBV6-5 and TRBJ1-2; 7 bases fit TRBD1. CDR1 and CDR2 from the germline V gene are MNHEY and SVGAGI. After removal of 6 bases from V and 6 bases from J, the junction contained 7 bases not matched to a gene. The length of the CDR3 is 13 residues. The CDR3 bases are TGTGCCAGCAGGAGGGCAGGGGGAAATGGCTACACCTTC. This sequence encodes CASRRAGGNGYTF.

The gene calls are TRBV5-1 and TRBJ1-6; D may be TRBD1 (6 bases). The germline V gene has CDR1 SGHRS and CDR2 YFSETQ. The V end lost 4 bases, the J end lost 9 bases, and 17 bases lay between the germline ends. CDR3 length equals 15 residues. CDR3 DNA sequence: TGCGCCAGCAGCCCGAGGGGCAGGGGCCTTTCACCCCTCCACTTT. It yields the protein CASSPRGRGLSPLHF.